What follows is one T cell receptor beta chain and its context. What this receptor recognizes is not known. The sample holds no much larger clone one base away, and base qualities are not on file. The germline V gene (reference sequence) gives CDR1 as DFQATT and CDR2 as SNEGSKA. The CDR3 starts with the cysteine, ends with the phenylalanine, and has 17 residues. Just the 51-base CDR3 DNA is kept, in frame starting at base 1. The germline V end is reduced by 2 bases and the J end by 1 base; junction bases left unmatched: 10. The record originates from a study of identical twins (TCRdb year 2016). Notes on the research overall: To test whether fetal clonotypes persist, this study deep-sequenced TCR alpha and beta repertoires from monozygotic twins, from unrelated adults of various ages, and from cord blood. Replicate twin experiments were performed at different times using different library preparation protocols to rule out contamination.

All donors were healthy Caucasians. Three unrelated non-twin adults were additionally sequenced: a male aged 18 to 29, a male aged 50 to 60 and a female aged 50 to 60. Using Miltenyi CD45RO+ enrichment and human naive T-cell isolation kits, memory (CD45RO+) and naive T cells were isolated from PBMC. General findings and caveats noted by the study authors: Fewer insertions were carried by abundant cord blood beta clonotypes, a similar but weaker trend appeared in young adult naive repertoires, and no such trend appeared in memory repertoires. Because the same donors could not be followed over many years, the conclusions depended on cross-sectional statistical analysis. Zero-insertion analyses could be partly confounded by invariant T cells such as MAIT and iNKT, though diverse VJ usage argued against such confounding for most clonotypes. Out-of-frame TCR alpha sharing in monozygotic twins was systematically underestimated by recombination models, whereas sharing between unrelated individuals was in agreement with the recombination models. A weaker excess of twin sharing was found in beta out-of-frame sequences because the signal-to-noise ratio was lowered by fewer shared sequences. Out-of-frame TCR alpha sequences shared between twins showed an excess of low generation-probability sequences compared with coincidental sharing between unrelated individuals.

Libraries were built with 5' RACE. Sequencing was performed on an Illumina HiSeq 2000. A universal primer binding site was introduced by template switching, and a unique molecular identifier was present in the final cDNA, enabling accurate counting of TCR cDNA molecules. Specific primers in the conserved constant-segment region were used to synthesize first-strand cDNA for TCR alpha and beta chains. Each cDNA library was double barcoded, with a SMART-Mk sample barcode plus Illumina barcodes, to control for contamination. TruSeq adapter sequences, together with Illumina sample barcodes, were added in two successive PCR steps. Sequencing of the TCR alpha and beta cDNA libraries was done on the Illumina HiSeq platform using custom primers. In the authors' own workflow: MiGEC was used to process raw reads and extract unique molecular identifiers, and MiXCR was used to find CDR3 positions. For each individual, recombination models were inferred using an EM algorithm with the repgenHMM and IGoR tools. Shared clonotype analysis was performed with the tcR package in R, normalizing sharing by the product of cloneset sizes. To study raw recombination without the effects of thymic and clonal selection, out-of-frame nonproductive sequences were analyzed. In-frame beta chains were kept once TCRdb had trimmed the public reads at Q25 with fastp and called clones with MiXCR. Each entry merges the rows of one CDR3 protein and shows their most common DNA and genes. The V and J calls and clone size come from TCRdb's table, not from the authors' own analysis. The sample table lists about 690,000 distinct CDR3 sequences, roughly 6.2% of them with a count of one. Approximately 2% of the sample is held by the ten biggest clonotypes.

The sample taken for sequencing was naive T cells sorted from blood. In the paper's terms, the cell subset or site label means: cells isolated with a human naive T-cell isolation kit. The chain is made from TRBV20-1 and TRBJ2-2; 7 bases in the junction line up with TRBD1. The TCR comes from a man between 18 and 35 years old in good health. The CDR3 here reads CSARRDTGVLNTGELFF. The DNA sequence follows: TGCAGTGCTAGACGCGATACAGGGGTTCTGAACACCGGGGAGCTGTTTTTT.